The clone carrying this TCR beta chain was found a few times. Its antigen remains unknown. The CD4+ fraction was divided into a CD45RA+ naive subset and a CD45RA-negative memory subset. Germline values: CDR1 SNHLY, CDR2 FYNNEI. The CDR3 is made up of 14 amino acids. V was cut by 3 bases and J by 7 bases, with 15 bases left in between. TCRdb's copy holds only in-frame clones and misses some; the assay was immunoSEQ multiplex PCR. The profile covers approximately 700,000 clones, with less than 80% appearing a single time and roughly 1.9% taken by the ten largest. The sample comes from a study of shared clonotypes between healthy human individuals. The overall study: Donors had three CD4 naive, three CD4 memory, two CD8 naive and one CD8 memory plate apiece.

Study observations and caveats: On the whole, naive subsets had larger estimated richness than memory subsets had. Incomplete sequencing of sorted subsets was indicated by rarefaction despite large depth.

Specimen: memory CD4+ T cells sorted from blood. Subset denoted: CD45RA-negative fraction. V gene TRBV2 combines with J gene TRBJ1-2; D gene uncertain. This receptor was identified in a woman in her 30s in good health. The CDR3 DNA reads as TGTGCCAGCAGTGATGTCAGCGTCGGGTCTGGCTACACCTTC. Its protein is CASSDVSVGSGYTF.